This record covers a single T cell receptor (beta chain). The data stem from a study of shared clonotypes between healthy human individuals. In the sorted-subset replicate PCRs, around 0.2 ug DNA, 25,000 to 30,000 T cell genomes, was used. This table comes from immunoSEQ multiplex PCR, and its TCRdb copy is limited to in-frame clones, with some not included. Among some 1 million clones listed, 70% to 80% were seen once. The CDR3 spans 16 residues. The V gene's germline CDR1 is SGHRS and CDR2 YFSETQ. V was clipped by 5 bases and J by 5 bases; unmatched bases: 10. Sequenced material: memory CD4+ T cells sorted from blood. The sample's subset: CD45RA-negative fraction. This clonotype originated in a man younger than 30 in good health. The gene calls are TRBV5-1 and TRBJ2-2; the match to TRBD1 covers 9 bases. The CDR3 DNA follows: TGCGCCAGCAGACCCACTCCGGGACAGGGAACCGGGGAGCTGTTTTTT. This encodes CASRPTPGQGTGELFF.